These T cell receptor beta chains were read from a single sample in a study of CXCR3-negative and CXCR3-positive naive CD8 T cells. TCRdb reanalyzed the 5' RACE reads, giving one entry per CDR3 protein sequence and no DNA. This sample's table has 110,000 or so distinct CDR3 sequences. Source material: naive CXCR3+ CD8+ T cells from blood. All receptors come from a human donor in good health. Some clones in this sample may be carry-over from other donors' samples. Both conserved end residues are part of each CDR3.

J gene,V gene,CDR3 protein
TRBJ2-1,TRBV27,CATHSGGTYNEQFF
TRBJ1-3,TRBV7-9,CASRPDRAGNTIYF
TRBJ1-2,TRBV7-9,CASSTDRFGYGYTF
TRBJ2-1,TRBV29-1,CSVEGPSGTLFISYNEQFF
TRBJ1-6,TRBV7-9,CASSPPWTGVSANSPLHF
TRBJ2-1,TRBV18,CASSDSQAGVLNEQFF
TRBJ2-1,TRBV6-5,CASSYAPPTTSYNEQFF
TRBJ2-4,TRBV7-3,CASSYVLGGADLQF
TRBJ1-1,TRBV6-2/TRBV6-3,CASSYSAGTEAFF
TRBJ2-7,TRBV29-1,CSVVGQGGGEQYF
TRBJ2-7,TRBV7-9,CASSLVTAEQYF
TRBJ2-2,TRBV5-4,CASSLWAGVTNTGELFF
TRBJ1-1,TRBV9,CASSVCRGKTEAFF
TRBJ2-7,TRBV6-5,CASSYSWARYEQYF
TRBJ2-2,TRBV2,CASSELARAVGGELFF
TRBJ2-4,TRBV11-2,CASSPSRVEGIQYF
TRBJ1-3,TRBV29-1,CSVYGGSTGNTIYF
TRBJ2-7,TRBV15,CATSRVFAGPSYEQYF
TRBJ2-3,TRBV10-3,CAISERDRLQRGSSTDTQYF
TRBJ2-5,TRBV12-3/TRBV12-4,CASSLSRQPRKETQYF
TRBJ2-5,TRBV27,CASSYSGSVETQYF
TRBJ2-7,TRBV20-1,CSASFGGRAPCEQYF
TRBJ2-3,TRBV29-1,CSVDPGDTQYF
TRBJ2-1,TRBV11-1,CASSPRGGLGHPLWEQFF
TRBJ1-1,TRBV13,CASSLASLTGAEAFF
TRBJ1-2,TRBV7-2,CASSLTGVVGYTF
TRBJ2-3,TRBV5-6,CASSLGAADTQYF
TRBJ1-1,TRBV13,CASSFAGHTEAFF
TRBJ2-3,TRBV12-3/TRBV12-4,CASSWGKLHPSTDTQYF
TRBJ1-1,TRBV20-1,CSAPPGSSNTEAFF
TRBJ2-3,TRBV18,CASSPLSGSAEAAQYF
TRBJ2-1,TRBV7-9,CASSLWGLPNRPQYNEQFF
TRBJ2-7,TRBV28,CASTRGSYEQYF
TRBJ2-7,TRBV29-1,CSVVVAHSNSYEQYF
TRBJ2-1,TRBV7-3,CASSSLGGYNEQFF
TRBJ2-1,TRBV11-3,CASSRLAGPYNEQFF
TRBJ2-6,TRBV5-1,CASTPDASGANVLTF
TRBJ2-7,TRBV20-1,CSARDLGRLAGTYEQYF
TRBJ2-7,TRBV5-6,CASSPRLHSYEQYF
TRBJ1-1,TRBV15,CATSRAGAEAFF
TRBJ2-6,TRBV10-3,CAISDRSSGANVLTF
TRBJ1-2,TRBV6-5,CASSLLQGVNYGYTF
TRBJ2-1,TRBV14,CASSQMYEQFF
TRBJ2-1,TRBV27,CASSLQGAYNEQFF
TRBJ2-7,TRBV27,CASSPWAGYEQYF
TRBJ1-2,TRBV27,CASSPRTGLNYGYTF
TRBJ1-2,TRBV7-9,CASSLGSGTGYGYTF
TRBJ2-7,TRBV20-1,CSARTGTSYEQYF
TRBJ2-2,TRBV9,CASSGRRSGELFF
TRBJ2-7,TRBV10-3,CAIRSGQGPYEQYF
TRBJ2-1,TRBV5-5,CASSLNGGYSYNEQFF
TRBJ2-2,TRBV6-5,CASSVQHTGELFF
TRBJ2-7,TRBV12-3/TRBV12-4,CASSFGLLGGQYF
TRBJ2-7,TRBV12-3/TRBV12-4,CASSLYLGTPRGEQYF
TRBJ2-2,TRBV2,CASSELGGNTGELFF
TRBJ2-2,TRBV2,CASQGWQHTGELFF